What follows are 32 T cell receptor beta chains derived from one specimen sequenced in a study of blood T cell repertoires in COVID-19. Produced via immunoSEQ multiplex PCR; TCRdb's table is partial and in-frame only. The sample shows approximately 140,000 clones, around 83% of them seen only once. Specimen: peripheral blood. Receptors originate from a human donor in a cohort sampled during active COVID-19.

This clone was counted ten times or more. This rearrangement joins TRBV14 to TRBJ1-4; no clear D gene. Trimming took 4 bases from V and 8 from J, leaving 14 bases between them. Germline CDR1 reads SGHDN; CDR2 reads FVKESK. This CDR3 is built from 14 residues. The chain's CDR3 is CASSLSGRGEKLFF. Here the CDR3 DNA reads TGTGCCAGCAGCCTCTCAGGCCGCGGGGAAAAACTGTTTTTT.

The V call is TRBV3-1 (or the pseudogene TRBV3-2), the J call TRBJ1-6; D uncertain. This CDR3 spans 15 amino acids. CDR1 LGHDT and CDR2 YNNKEL come from the germline V gene (reference sequence). Trimming took off 7 bases at V and 9 bases at J, with 19 bases between the two ends. The CDR3 region is CASKRMAGDLSPLHF. DNA of the CDR3: TGTGCCAGCAAGAGGATGGCTGGAGATCTTTCACCCCTCCACTTT.

CDR3 in amino acids: CASSLDSGTYNEQFF. The CDR3 DNA follows: TGTGCCAGCAGCTTAGACAGCGGGACCTACAATGAGCAGTTCTTC. The chain employs TRBV7-2 and TRBJ2-1, with TRBD2 identical over 7 bases. This CDR3 has 15 residues. Trimming cost V 1 base and J 2 bases; bases outside gene matches: 2. Germline V lookup: CDR1 SGHTA, CDR2 FQGNSA.

The gene calls are TRBV11-2 and TRBJ2-3; D call uncertain. CDR1 and CDR2 (germline): SGHAT, FQNNGV. This CDR3 has 14 amino acids. Trimming left V 1 base short and J 6 bases short, with 11 bases between. The CDR3 sequence is CASSLVPLGDTQYF. CDR3 in DNA: TGTGCCAGCAGCTTAGTCCCCCTAGGTGATACGCAGTATTTT.

The J gene is TRBJ1-1, the V gene TRBV23-1; perhaps TRBD1 as D (5 bases). TRBV23-1 is labeled an ORF, and its function is uncertain. V dropped 3 bases and J dropped 5 bases, with 13 bases sitting between them. The CDR3 extends over 14 amino acids. CDR3 residues: CASSHGGEGTEAFF. CDR3 sequence (DNA): TGCGCCAGCAGTCACGGGGGAGAAGGGACTGAAGCTTTCTTT.

The V and J genes are TRBV28 and TRBJ2-7; TRBD2 matches at 7 bases. Per the germline V gene, CDR1 is MDHEN and CDR2 is SYDVKM. Germline trimming cut 4 bases from V and 3 bases from J; bases unmatched to any gene: 3. The CDR3 loop spans 13 amino acids. The CDR3 DNA follows: TGTGCCAGCAGTTCGGGACTATTCTACGAGCAGTACTTC. This gives the protein CASSSGLFYEQYF. The entire variable domain, with the rest obtained from reference TRBV28 and TRBJ2-7, is as follows: DVKVTQSSRYLVKRTGEKVFLECVQDMDHENMFWYRQDPGLGLRLIYFSYDVKMKEKGDIPEGYSVSREKKERFSLILESASTNQTSMYLCASSSGLFYEQYFGPGTRLTVT.

This clone has a handful of counts. This chain connects TRBV7-3 to TRBJ2-1; D gene unclear. Trimming took off 1 base at V and 9 bases at J, with 13 bases between the two ends. Germline CDR1 SGHTA, CDR2 FQGTGA. The CDR3 spans 14 residues. In DNA form, the CDR3 reads TGTGCCAGCAGCTTAATGCCACTTCCCATTGAGCAGTTCTTC. Translation gives CASSLMPLPIEQFF. The whole variable domain, filled in from reference TRBV7-3 and TRBJ2-1, reads GAGVSQTPSNKVTEKGKYVELRCDPISGHTALYWYRQSLGQGPEFLIYFQGTGAADDSGLPNDRFFAVRPEGSVSTLKIQRTERGDSAVYLCASSLMPLPIEQFFGPGTRLTVL.

The rearrangement uses TRBV29-1 and TRBJ2-5; 7 nucleotides agree with TRBD2. The junction had 4 bases not matched to a gene; V was cut back by 4 bases and J by 2 bases. The V gene's germline CDR1 is SQVTM and CDR2 ANQGSEA. This CDR3 has 13 amino acids. The CDR3 loop is CSVGPGGQETQYF. CDR3 nucleotides: TGCAGCGTTGGGCCCGGGGGGCAAGAGACCCAGTACTTC.

The chain is built from TRBV18 and TRBJ2-7; 13 bases map to TRBD2. Looked up from germline, CDR1 is KGHSH and CDR2 is LQKENI. This CDR3 contains 15 residues. J gave up 5 bases and V 3 bases, and 4 bases lay outside the gene matches. This chain's CDR3 is CASSPGTSGTHEQYF. The CDR3 DNA reads as TGTGCCAGCTCACCCGGGACTAGCGGGACCCACGAGCAGTACTTC.

This clone was observed a single time. The chain has TRBV7-2 and TRBJ2-1; possibly TRBD1 for D (6 bases). V was pared by 5 bases and J by 4 bases, with 18 bases between. CDR3 length: 16 residues. Germline lookup yields CDR1 SGHTA and CDR2 FQGNSA. CDR3 residues: CASSRETGQLYNEQFF. The CDR3 DNA reads TGTGCCAGCAGCAGGGAGACGGGACAACTATACAATGAGCAGTTCTTC.

The rearrangement joins TRBV27 to TRBJ2-3, with 10 bases aligning to TRBD2. The V gene end was trimmed by 3 bases and the J gene end by 1 base; junction bases not matched to a gene: 1. From germline, CDR1 is MNHEY and CDR2 SMNVEV (reference sequence). This CDR3 spans 15 amino acids. The CDR3 sequence: CASSFLAGGTDTQYF. CDR3 DNA: TGTGCCAGCAGTTTCCTAGCGGGAGGCACAGATACGCAGTATTTT.

This sequence joins TRBV4-1 and TRBJ1-1; weak D call: TRBD1 (5 bases). The CDR3 consists of 13 residues. V was cut by 1 base and J by 8 bases, with 11 bases left in between. Germline V gives CDR1 MGHRA, CDR2 YSYEKL. Written as DNA, the CDR3 is TGCGCCAGCAGCCAAGGGGTAGGGGTCGAAGCTTTCTTT. Protein sequence: CASSQGVGVEAFF.

The chain joins TRBV6-1 to TRBJ1-1; perhaps TRBD1 as D (6 bases). This CDR3 contains 16 residues. The V gene's germline CDR1 is MNHNS and CDR2 SASEGT. With 4 bases removed from V and 4 bases from J, the gap between germline ends came to 19 bases. As DNA, the CDR3 is TGTGCCAGCAGTGTACAGGGTGCAATCCGAACCACTGAAGCTTTCTTT. It is translated as CASSVQGAIRTTEAFF.

V and J are TRBV5-1 and TRBJ1-4; 9 nucleotides match TRBD1. Per germline, CDR1 SGHRS and CDR2 YFSETQ. This CDR3 is 15 amino acids long. V dropped 0 bases and J dropped 6; count of bases not matched to a gene: 3. CDR3 loop: CASSLDGTGYEKLFF. CDR3 nucleotides: TGCGCCAGCAGCTTGGACGGGACAGGGTATGAAAAACTGTTTTTT.

This clone was observed a few times. The rearrangement links TRBV9 to TRBJ1-4, with D perhaps matching TRBD1 (5 bases). This CDR3 region has 16 residues. V lost 0 bases to trimming and J lost 8 bases, with 17 bases between them. Germline assignment: CDR1 SGDLS and CDR2 YYNGEE. This chain's CDR3 is CASSVGGEGYREKLFF. CDR3 sequence (DNA): TGTGCCAGCAGCGTAGGAGGGGAGGGGTATCGGGAAAAACTGTTTTTT.

The rearrangement links TRBV27 to TRBJ2-7; TRBD1 matches 11 bases. The CDR3 is made up of 15 amino acids. CDR1 and CDR2 (germline): MNHEY, SMNVEV (reference sequence). V shed 4 bases, J shed 3 bases, and the junction held 5 bases outside the gene matches. CDR3 amino acids: CASSSAGTGGYEQYF. DNA of the CDR3: TGTGCCAGCAGTTCGGCCGGGACAGGGGGCTACGAGCAGTACTTC.

A single count supports this clone. This chain joins TRBV12-3 or TRBV12-4 and TRBJ1-1, with unresolved D. The V gene lost 5 bases and the J gene lost 3 bases, with 4 bases spanning the gap. The CDR3 loop spans 11 amino acids. The CDR3 sequence is CASSPYTEAFF. In DNA, the CDR3 is TGTGCCAGCAGTCCATACACTGAAGCTTTCTTT.

The chain has TRBV5-1 and TRBJ1-1; D unresolved. V dropped 0 bases and J dropped 4 bases, with 13 bases sitting between them. Germline CDR1 is SGHRS and CDR2 is YFSETQ. The CDR3 has 15 residues. The CDR3, as DNA: TGCGCCAGCAGCTTGGGTAGGCGGCCGGGCACTGAAGCTTTCTTT. Amino acid sequence: CASSLGRRPGTEAFF.

V is TRBV19 and J is TRBJ2-1; 8 positions agree with TRBD1. This CDR3 spans 15 amino acids. With 9 bases clipped from V and 2 bases from J, the junction kept 9 bases outside the gene matches. Germline lookup yields CDR1 LNHDA and CDR2 SQIVND (reference sequence). CDR3: CASRQGPGPYNEQFF. The CDR3 bases are TGTGCCAGCCGACAGGGGCCCGGCCCCTACAATGAGCAGTTCTTC. Filled out from reference TRBV19 and TRBJ2-1, the complete variable domain reads DGGITQSPKYLFRKEGQNVTLSCEQNLNHDAMYWYRQDPGQGLRLIYYSQIVNDFQKGDIAEGYSVSREKKESFPLTVTSAQKNPTAFYLCASRQGPGPYNEQFFGPGTRLTVL.

This sequence joins TRBV9 and TRBJ2-5; 9 bases match TRBD1. Trimming at V came to 4 bases and at J to 2 bases, leaving 15 bases not matched to a gene. Germline values: CDR1 SGDLS, CDR2 YYNGEE. This CDR3 has 18 amino acids. CDR3 in amino acids: CASSPRRGSGTGQETQYF. The CDR3 DNA sequence: TGTGCCAGCAGCCCCAGGCGTGGGTCCGGGACAGGGCAAGAGACCCAGTACTTC.

This clone was recorded many times. The rearrangement joins TRBV24-1 to TRBJ1-2; D not resolved. The CDR3 contains 14 residues. Between the trimmed V and J ends, which lost 4 bases and 4 bases, there was a span of 12 bases. CDR1 KGHDR and CDR2 SFDVKD come from the germline V gene. CDR3 sequence (DNA): TGTGCCACCAGTGACGCAGACACGCGCTATGGCTACACCTTC. This codes for CATSDADTRYGYTF.

V usage is TRBV18 and J usage is TRBJ2-1; the match to TRBD2 covers 11 bases. The CDR3 has 20 amino acids. Germline V gene sequence: CDR1 KGHSH, CDR2 LQKENI. Trimming removed 5 bases from V and 5 bases from J; junction bases left unmatched: 20. The CDR3 nucleotides read TGTGCCAGCTCATCAAACGGGACTAGCGGCCCCCCCCTGTATAACAATGAGCAGTTCTTC. It is translated as CASSSNGTSGPPLYNNEQFF.

The genes are TRBV7-3 and TRBJ2-1; 7 bases fit TRBD1. Unmatched junction bases numbered 11, after V lost 4 bases and J lost 5 bases. The length of the CDR3 is 16 residues. In germline, CDR1 is SGHTA, CDR2 FQGTGA. The CDR3 loop reads CASSSRPGQFNNEQFF. CDR3 sequence (DNA): TGTGCCAGCAGCTCCAGACCGGGACAGTTCAACAATGAGCAGTTCTTC.

This clone was picked up one time. This chain links TRBV11-2 with TRBJ1-4; 10 bases agree with TRBD1. J gave up 7 bases and V 1 base, and 3 bases lay outside the gene matches. This CDR3 region has 15 residues. Germline CDR1 is SGHAT and CDR2 is FQNNGV. The CDR3 coding sequence is TGTGCCAGCAGCTTAGGGGGACAGGGGAGTGAAAAACTGTTTTTT. Translating it yields CASSLGGQGSEKLFF.

This chain connects TRBV18 to TRBJ1-5; 9 nucleotides agree with TRBD1. There are 17 residues in the CDR3. CDR1 is KGHSH, CDR2 LQKENI, per germline. J gave up 3 bases and V 5 bases, and 11 bases lay outside the gene matches. This chain's CDR3 is CASSSFLGTGSNQPQHF. CDR3 bases: TGTGCCAGCTCATCATTCCTCGGGACAGGGTCCAATCAGCCCCAGCATTTT.

The chain employs TRBV20-1 and TRBJ1-1; 7 bases are shared with TRBD1. The CDR3 is made up of 11 amino acids. From germline, CDR1 is DFQATT and CDR2 SNEGSKA (reference sequence). Unmatched junction bases numbered 5, after V lost 5 bases and J lost 8 bases. The CDR3 nucleotides read TGCAGTGCTCCGAGGGGGCTGGAAGCTTTCTTT. Protein product: CSAPRGLEAFF.

This sequence joins TRBV19 and TRBJ2-1, with 16 bases fitting TRBD2. V was clipped by 2 bases and J by 5 bases; unmatched bases: 6. From germline, CDR1 is LNHDA and CDR2 SQIVND (reference sequence). CDR3 length equals 18 residues. CDR3 amino acids: CASSIKGLAGGPNNEQFF. The CDR3 nucleotides read TGTGCCAGTAGTATAAAGGGACTAGCGGGAGGGCCAAACAATGAGCAGTTCTTC.

This rearrangement joins TRBV7-2 to TRBJ2-3; 8 bases fit TRBD2. The V gene's germline CDR1 is SGHTA and CDR2 FQGNSA. The CDR3 spans 14 residues. V lost 5 bases, J lost 2 bases, and 3 bases stayed unmatched. This chain's CDR3 is CASSPGLATDTQYF. CDR3 sequence (DNA): TGTGCCAGCAGCCCCGGACTAGCCACAGATACGCAGTATTTT.

The V call is TRBV7-8, the J call TRBJ1-1; D possibly corresponds to TRBD1 (5 bases). With 2 bases removed from V and 7 bases from J, the gap between germline ends came to 14 bases. Germline values: CDR1 SGHVS, CDR2 FQNEAQ. There are 14 residues in the CDR3. CDR3 residues: CASSLLGGWVEAFF. The CDR3 nucleotides are TGTGCCAGCAGCTTATTGGGGGGGTGGGTTGAAGCTTTCTTT.

The chain links TRBV19 to TRBJ2-1; TRBD2 aligns across 7 bases. Germline V gene data show CDR1 as LNHDA and CDR2 as SQIVND (reference sequence). The CDR3 covers 15 residues. Trimming cost V 4 bases and J 0 bases; bases outside gene matches: 3. Written as DNA, the CDR3 is TGTGCCAGTAGTAGCCTAGCGGCCTCCTACAATGAGCAGTTCTTC. It codes for CASSSLAASYNEQFF.

The genes are TRBV18 and TRBJ2-5, with D possibly matching TRBD2 (5 bases). The V gene lost 2 bases and the J gene lost 4 bases, with 14 bases spanning the gap. CDR1 and CDR2 from the germline V gene are KGHSH and LQKENI. This CDR3 has 15 amino acids. CDR3 sequence (DNA): TGTGCCAGCTCACCAGGCCCAGCGGTGCTAGAGACCCAGTACTTC. Translation gives CASSPGPAVLETQYF.

This sequence joins TRBV2 and TRBJ2-1, with 12 bases that match TRBD2. The CDR3 totals 15 residues. V lost 5 bases to trimming and J lost 7 bases; unmatched junction nucleotides: 6. Germline values: CDR1 SNHLY, CDR2 FYNNEI. The CDR3 sequence is CASSPTSGRSNEQFF. Here the CDR3 DNA reads TGTGCCAGCAGTCCGACTAGCGGGAGATCTAATGAGCAGTTCTTC.